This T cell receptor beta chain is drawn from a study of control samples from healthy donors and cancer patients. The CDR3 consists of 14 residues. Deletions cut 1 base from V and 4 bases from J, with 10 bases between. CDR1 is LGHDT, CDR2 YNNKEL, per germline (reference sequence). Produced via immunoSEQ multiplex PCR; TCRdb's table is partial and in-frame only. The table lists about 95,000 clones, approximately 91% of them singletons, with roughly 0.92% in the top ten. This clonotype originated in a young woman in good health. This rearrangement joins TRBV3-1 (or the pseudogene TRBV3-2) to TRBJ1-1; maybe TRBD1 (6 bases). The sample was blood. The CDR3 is CASSQGPRGTEAFF. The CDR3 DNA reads TGTGCCAGCAGCCAAGGACCCAGGGGCACTGAAGCTTTCTTT.